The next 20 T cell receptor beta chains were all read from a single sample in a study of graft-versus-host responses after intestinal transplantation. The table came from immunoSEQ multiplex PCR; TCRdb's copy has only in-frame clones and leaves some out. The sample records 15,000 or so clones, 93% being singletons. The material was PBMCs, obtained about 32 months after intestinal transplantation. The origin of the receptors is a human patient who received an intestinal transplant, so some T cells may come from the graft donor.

CDR3 amino acids: CASSVQGGELFF. CDR3 coding DNA: TGTGCCAGCAGCGTACAGGGCGGGGAGCTGTTTTTT. The J gene is TRBJ2-2, the V gene TRBV9, with D possibly matching TRBD1 (5 bases). Germline CDR1 reads SGDLS; CDR2 reads YYNGEE. V was pared by 1 base and J by 7 bases, with 5 bases between. CDR3 length: 12 residues.

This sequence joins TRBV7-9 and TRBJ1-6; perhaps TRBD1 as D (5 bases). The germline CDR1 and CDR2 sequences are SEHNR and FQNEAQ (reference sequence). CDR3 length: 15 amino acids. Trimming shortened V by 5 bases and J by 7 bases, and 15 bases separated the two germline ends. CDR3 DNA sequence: TGTGCCAGCAGCCAAGGTCTTCCAGGGAATTCACCCCTCCACTTT. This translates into CASSQGLPGNSPLHF.

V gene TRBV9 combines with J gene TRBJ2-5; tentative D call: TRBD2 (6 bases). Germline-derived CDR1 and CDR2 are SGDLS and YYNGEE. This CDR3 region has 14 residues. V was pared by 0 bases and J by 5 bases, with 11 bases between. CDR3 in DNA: TGTGCCAGCAGCGTAGGGGACTCGGGGGAGACCCAGTACTTC. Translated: CASSVGDSGETQYF.

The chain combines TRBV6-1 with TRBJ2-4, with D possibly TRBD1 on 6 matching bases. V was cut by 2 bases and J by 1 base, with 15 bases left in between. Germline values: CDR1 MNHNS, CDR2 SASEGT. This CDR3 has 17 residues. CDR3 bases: TGTGCCAGCAGTGAAATATGGCGGCAGGGGGCCAAAAACATTCAGTACTTC. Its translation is CASSEIWRQGAKNIQYF.

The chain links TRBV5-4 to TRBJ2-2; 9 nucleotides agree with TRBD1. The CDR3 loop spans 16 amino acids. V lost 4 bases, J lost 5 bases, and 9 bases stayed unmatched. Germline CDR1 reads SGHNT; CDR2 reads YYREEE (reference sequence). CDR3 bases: TGTGCCAGCAGCCCAACGGCCGGGACAGGGACCGGGGAGCTGTTTTTT. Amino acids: CASSPTAGTGTGELFF.

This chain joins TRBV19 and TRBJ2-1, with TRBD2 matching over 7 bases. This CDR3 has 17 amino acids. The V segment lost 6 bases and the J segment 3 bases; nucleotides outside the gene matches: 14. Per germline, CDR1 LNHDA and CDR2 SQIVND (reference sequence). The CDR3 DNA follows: TGTGCCAGTAGCCCCGGGCCCAGCGGGGTTTTCTACAATGAGCAGTTCTTC. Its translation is CASSPGPSGVFYNEQFF.

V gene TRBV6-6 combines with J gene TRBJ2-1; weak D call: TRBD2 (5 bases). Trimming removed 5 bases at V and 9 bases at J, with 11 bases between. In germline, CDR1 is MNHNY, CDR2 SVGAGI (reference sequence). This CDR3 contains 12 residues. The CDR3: CASSLARGEQFF. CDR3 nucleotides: TGTGCCAGCAGTCTCGCTCGGGGTGAGCAGTTCTTC.

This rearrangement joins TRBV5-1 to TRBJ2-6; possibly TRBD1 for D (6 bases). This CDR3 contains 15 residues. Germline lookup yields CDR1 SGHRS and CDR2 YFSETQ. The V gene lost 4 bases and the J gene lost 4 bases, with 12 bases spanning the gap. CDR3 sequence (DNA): TGCGCCAGCAGCCCTACAGGGCTCGGGGCCAACGTCCTGACTTTC. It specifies CASSPTGLGANVLTF. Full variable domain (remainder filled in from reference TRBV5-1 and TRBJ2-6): KAGVTQTPRYLIKTRGQQVTLSCSPISGHRSVSWYQQTPGQGLQFLFEYFSETQRNKGNFPGRFSGRQFSNSRSEMNVSTLELGDSALYLCASSPTGLGANVLTFGAGSRLTVL.

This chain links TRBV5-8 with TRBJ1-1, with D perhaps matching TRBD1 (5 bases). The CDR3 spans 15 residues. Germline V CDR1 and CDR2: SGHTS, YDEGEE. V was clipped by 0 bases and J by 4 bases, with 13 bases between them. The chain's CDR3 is CASSLGQGWGTEAFF. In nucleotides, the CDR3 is TGTGCCAGCAGCTTGGGCCAGGGCTGGGGCACTGAAGCTTTCTTT.

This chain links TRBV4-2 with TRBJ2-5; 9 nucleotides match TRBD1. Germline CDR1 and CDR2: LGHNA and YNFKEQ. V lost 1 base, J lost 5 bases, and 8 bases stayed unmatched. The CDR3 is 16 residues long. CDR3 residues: CASSQVQGALGETQYF. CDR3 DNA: TGTGCCAGCAGCCAAGTACAGGGGGCTTTGGGCGAGACCCAGTACTTC.

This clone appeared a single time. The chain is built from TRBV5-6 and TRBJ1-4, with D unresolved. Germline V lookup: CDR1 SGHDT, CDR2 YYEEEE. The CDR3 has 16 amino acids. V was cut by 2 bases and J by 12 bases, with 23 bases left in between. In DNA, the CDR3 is TGTGCCAGCAGCTTCGCTTCCGACCCGCTTGGTGCAGAACTGTTTTTT. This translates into CASSFASDPLGAELFF.

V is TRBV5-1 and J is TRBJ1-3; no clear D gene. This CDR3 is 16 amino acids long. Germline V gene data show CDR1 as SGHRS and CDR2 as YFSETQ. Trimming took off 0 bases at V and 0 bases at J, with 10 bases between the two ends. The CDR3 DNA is TGCGCCAGCAGCTTGGAAAAAGGAAGCTCTGGAAACACCATATATTTT. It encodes CASSLEKGSSGNTIYF.

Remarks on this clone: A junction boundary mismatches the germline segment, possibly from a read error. The DNA for the CDR3 is TGTGCCAGCTCGCCACCCGGGCAGCCCCAGCATTTT. Amino acid sequence: CASSPPGQPQHF. The chain has TRBV18 and TRBJ1-5; D is unclear. There are 12 residues in the CDR3. CDR1 is KGHSH and CDR2 is LQKENI in the germline V gene.

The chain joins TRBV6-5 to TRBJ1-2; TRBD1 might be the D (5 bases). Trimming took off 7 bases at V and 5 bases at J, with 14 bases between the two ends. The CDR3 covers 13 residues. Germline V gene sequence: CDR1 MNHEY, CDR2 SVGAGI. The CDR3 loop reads CASIGREGYGYTF. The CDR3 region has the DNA TGTGCCAGCATTGGCAGGGAGGGTTATGGCTACACCTTC.

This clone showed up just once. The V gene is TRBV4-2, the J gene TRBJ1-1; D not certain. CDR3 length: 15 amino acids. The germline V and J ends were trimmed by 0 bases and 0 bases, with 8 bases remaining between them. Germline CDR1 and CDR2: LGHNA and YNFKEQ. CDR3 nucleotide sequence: TGTGCCAGCAGCCAAGATCCCCTAATGAACACTGAAGCTTTCTTT. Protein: CASSQDPLMNTEAFF.

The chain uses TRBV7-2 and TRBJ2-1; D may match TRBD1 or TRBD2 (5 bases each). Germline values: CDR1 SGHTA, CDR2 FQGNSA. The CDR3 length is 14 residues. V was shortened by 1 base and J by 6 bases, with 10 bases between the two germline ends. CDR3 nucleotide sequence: TGTGCCAGCAGCTTAGATCGGGGCGGCAATGAGCAGTTCTTC. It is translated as CASSLDRGGNEQFF.

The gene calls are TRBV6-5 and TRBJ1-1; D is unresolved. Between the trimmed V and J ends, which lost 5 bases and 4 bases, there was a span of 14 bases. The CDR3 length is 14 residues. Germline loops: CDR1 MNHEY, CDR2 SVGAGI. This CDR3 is CASSERRRATEAFF. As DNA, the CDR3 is TGTGCCAGCAGTGAACGACGGAGGGCCACTGAAGCTTTCTTT.

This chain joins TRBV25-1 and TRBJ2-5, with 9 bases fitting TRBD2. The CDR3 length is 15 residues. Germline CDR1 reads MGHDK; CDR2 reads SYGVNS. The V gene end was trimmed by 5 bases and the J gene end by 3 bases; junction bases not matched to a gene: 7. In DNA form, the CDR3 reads TGTGCCAGCAGTCGGGTAGCGGGAGCCAAAGAGACCCAGTACTTC. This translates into CASSRVAGAKETQYF.

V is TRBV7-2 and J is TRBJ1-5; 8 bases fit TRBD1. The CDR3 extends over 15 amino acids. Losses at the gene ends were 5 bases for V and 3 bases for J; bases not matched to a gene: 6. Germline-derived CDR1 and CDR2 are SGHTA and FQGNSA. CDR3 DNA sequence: TGTGCCAGCAGCCCCCAGGGGGCCTTCAATCAGCCCCAGCATTTT. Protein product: CASSPQGAFNQPQHF.

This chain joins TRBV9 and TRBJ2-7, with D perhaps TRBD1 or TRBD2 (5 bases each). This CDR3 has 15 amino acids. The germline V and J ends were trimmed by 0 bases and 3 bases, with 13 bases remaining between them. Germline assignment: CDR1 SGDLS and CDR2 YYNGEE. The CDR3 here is CASSVEGWDVYEQYF. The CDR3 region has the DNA TGTGCCAGCAGCGTAGAAGGTTGGGACGTCTACGAGCAGTACTTC.